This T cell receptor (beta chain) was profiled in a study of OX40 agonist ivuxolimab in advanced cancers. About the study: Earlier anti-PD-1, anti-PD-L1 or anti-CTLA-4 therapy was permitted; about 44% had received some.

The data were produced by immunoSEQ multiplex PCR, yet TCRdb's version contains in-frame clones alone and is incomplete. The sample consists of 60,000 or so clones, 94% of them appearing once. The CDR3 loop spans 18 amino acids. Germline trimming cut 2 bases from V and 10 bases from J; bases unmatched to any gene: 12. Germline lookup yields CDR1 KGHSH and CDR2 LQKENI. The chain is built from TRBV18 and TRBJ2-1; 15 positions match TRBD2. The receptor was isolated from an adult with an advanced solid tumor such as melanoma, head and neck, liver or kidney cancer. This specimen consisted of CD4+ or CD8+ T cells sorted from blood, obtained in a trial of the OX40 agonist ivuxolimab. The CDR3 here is CASSPGGLAGGPSWEQFF. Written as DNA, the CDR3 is TGTGCCAGCTCACCAGGAGGACTAGCGGGAGGGCCCTCCTGGGAGCAGTTCTTC.